These T cell receptor beta chains were read from a single sample in a study of T cells after posttransplantation cyclophosphamide. The assay was immunoSEQ multiplex PCR, and TCRdb's table has in-frame clones only and misses some. The data contain around 17,000 clones, 85% to 95% of them singletons. Sequences were derived from CD4+ T cells sorted from blood, sampled after allogeneic stem cell transplant with posttransplant cyclophosphamide. The receptors derive from a male patient in his sixties who received an allogeneic stem cell transplant from a related donor and was CMV-positive. Part of the T cell pool may stem from the graft donor. The CDR3 runs from the conserved cysteine through the conserved F or W. The order of the fields is V gene, CDR3 length, D gene, J gene, clone size, CDR3 DNA, CDR3 protein. A D gene is named only where the DNA matches it firmly. A clone size is listed for some rows: how often the clone was seen (once, few, many), or a class if it is expanded.

TRBV18,14,TRBD1,TRBJ2-7,-,TGTGCCAGCACGACCGGGACAGGGTCCTACGAGCAGTACTTC,CASTTGTGSYEQYF
TRBV7-2,13,-,TRBJ1-1,-,TGTGCCAGCAGCTCATTGGGAGCGGCAGAAGCTTTCTTT,CASSSLGAAEAFF
TRBV10-3,15,-,TRBJ1-4,-,TGTGCCATCAGTGAGTCGAGGCGGGGAAATGAAAAACTGTTTTTT,CAISESRRGNEKLFF
TRBV5-6,14,TRBD1,TRBJ1-6,-,TGTGCCAGCAGTTCCGGGACAGTTAATTCACCCCTCCACTTT,CASSSGTVNSPLHF
TRBV6-5,15,-,TRBJ2-7,once,TGTGCCAGCAGTTACTGGGGGACACCACGCGGCGAGCAGTACTTC,CASSYWGTPRGEQYF
TRBV28,12,-,TRBJ2-2,-,TGTGCCAGCAGTCCGCCGGCCGGGGAGCTGTTTTTT,CASSPPAGELFF
TRBV5-1,15,TRBD2,TRBJ2-1,-,TGCGCCAGCACCCTGACTAGCGGGGACTACAATGAGCAGTTCTTC,CASTLTSGDYNEQFF
TRBV18,14,TRBD1,TRBJ1-5,-,TGTGCCAGCTCGCGGACAGGGAAGAATCAGCCCCAGCATTTT,CASSRTGKNQPQHF
TRBV7-3,15,-,TRBJ2-2,-,TGTGCCAGCAGCTTAGGCTGGGGAGGTCCCGGGGAGCTGTTTTTT,CASSLGWGGPGELFF
TRBV19,14,-,TRBJ1-5,-,TGTGCCAGTAGTCCGATCCGGGGAGATCAGCCCCAGCATTTT,CASSPIRGDQPQHF
TRBV7-2,15,-,TRBJ2-1,-,TGTGCCAGCAGCAAGGGGGTGCTTACCCACAATGAGCAGTTCTTC,CASSKGVLTHNEQFF
TRBV6-5,15,TRBD1,TRBJ1-4,-,TGTGCCAGCAGTTACTATGGGACAGGGGAAGGAAAACTGTTTTTT,CASSYYGTGEGKLFF
TRBV28,14,TRBD1,TRBJ1-2,-,TGTGCCAGCAGGGGACAGGGGGCTGGGTATGGCTACACCTTC,CASRGQGAGYGYTF
TRBV6-5,13,-,TRBJ2-1,-,TGTGCCAGCACCGATGGGGCGGAGAATGAGCAGTTCTTC,CASTDGAENEQFF
TRBV5-1,14,TRBD1,TRBJ2-7,-,TGCGCCAGCAGACCACTACAGGGGGCGTACGAGCAGTACTTC,CASRPLQGAYEQYF
TRBV5-8,14,-,TRBJ1-2,-,TGTGCCAGCAGCCGCGGACAGATCAACTATGGCTACACCTTC,CASSRGQINYGYTF
TRBV6-5,14,-,TRBJ1-2,-,TGTGCCAGCAGTGAAGTCACGAGGGCGAGGGGCTACACCTTC,CASSEVTRARGYTF
TRBV7-2,15,-,TRBJ2-1,-,TGTGCCAGCAGCTTAGTGGGGGGGCCCTACAATGAGCAGTTCTTC,CASSLVGGPYNEQFF
TRBV6-1,14,-,TRBJ1-5,-,TGTGCCAGCAGTGAATCGGGCGGCGGGCAGCCCCAGCATTTT,CASSESGGGQPQHF
TRBV4-1,16,TRBD1,TRBJ2-7,-,TGCGCCAGCAGCCAGGTCCGGGACAGGTTACCCTACGAGCAGTACTTC,CASSQVRDRLPYEQYF
TRBV7-9,15,-,TRBJ1-2,-,TGTGCCAGCAGCTTAGGGACAAACTATAACTATGGCTACACCTTC,CASSLGTNYNYGYTF
TRBV18,15,TRBD1,TRBJ2-5,once,TGTGCCAGCTCACGGGGGACAGGGGTAAGAGAGACCCAGTACTTC,CASSRGTGVRETQYF
TRBV30,12,TRBD1,TRBJ1-2,-,TGTGCCTCGGCCGGGACAGGGGGAGGCTACACCTTC,CASAGTGGGYTF
TRBV27,16,-,TRBJ2-5,-,TGTGCCAGCAGTTTGGCTAGCCCGTCCGGGAAAGAGACCCAGTACTTC,CASSLASPSGKETQYF
TRBV9,14,TRBD1,TRBJ2-7,-,TGTGCCAGCAGCGGGGGGACAGGGCGCTACGAGCAGTACTTC,CASSGGTGRYEQYF
TRBV28,15,TRBD1,TRBJ2-1,-,TGTGCCAGCAGTTCCCCGACAGGGTCTAGGAATGAGCAGTTCTTC,CASSSPTGSRNEQFF
TRBV6-6,15,TRBD2,TRBJ2-1,-,TGTGCCAGCAGTCCCGGGACTAGCGGCTACAATGAGCAGTTCTTC,CASSPGTSGYNEQFF
TRBV19,13,-,TRBJ2-1,-,TGTGCCAGTAGTTCCAGCTGGGAGGATGAGCAGTTCTTC,CASSSSWEDEQFF
TRBV6-5,14,TRBD1,TRBJ1-3,-,TGTGCCAGCAGTTCCACAGGGGTCGGAAACACCATATATTTT,CASSSTGVGNTIYF
TRBV4-1,15,TRBD1,TRBJ1-6,-,TGCGCCAGCAGCCGTGCAGGGGGCCGGAATTCACCCCTCCACTTT,CASSRAGGRNSPLHF
TRBV7-2,13,-,TRBJ2-1,once,TGTGCCAGCAGCTCCAGCTCCTACAATGAGCAGTTCTTC,CASSSSSYNEQFF
TRBV5-8,14,-,TRBJ1-2,-,TGTGCCAGCAGCCCGGACATACCTAACTATGGCTACACCTTC,CASSPDIPNYGYTF